Included here is one TCR beta chain sequence, with context. This table comes from immunoSEQ multiplex PCR, and its TCRdb copy is limited to in-frame clones, with some not included. The sample records under 110,000 clones, under 95% being singletons. This CDR3 spans 16 amino acids. In germline, CDR1 is SGHTA, CDR2 FQGNSA. V lost 4 bases to trimming and J lost 1 base, with 15 bases between them. The data were obtained in a study of T cell changes during pregnancy in multiple sclerosis. The material sequenced was peripheral blood, taken after pregnancy. This receptor was obtained from a female donor with multiple sclerosis, enrolled in a pregnancy study. The genes are TRBV7-2 and TRBJ2-3; D is uncertain. The CDR3 region has the DNA TGTGCCAGCAGCTCAATCCCCGCTATCCGCACAGATACGCAGTATTTT. This sequence encodes CASSSIPAIRTDTQYF.